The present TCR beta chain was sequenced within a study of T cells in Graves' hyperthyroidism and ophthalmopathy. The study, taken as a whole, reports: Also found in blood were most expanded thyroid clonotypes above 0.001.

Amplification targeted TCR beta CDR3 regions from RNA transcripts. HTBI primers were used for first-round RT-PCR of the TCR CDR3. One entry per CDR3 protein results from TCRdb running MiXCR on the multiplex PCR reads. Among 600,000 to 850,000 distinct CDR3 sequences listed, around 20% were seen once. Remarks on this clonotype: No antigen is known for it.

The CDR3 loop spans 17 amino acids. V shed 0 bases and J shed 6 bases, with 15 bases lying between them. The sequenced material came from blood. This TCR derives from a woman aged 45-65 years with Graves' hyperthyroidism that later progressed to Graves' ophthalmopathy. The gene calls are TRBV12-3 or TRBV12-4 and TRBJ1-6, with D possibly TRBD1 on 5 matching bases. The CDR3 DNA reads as TGTGCCAGCAGTTTAGCGACGGGTGTAGGGGCTAATTCACCCCTCCACTTT. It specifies CASSLATGVGANSPLHF.